Below, 28 T cell receptor beta chains from the same sample are listed, as sequenced in a study of blood T cell repertoires in COVID-19. Only in-frame clones appear in the TCRdb table, and some are missing; sequencing was by immunoSEQ multiplex PCR. The sample includes some 260,000 clones, 82% of them seen just once. Sequencing was carried out using peripheral blood. The receptors here all came from an elderly woman with active or convalescent COVID-19.

The V and J genes are TRBV5-1 and TRBJ1-5; 7 bases align to TRBD1. V trimming: 3 bases; J trimming: 4 bases; junction bases outside the gene matches: 7. The CDR3 consists of 15 residues. Germline-derived CDR1 and CDR2 are SGHRS and YFSETQ. This chain's CDR3 is CASSSSPTGNQPQHF. CDR3 DNA sequence: TGCGCCAGCAGCTCTAGCCCGACAGGGAATCAGCCCCAGCATTTT. Looking up the rest from reference TRBV5-1 and TRBJ1-5 gives the full variable domain: KAGVTQTPRYLIKTRGQQVTLSCSPISGHRSVSWYQQTPGQGLQFLFEYFSETQRNKGNFPGRFSGRQFSNSRSEMNVSTLELGDSALYLCASSSSPTGNQPQHFGDGTRLSIL.

This clone has more than one count but fewer than ten. V is TRBV15 and J is TRBJ2-1; 7 positions agree with TRBD2. The CDR3 runs 13 residues. Germline V gives CDR1 LNHNV, CDR2 YYDKDF (reference sequence). Unmatched junction bases numbered 7, after V lost 0 bases and J lost 14 bases. The CDR3 DNA reads TGTGCCACCAGCAGAGATCGTTCTCGGGAGGAGTTCTTC. Translating it yields CATSRDRSREEFF.

V and J are TRBV7-9 and TRBJ1-2; TRBD1 matches 8 bases. The CDR3 runs 13 residues. Trimming took 5 bases from V and 6 from J; bases not matched to a gene: 5. The germline gives CDR1 SEHNR, CDR2 FQNEAQ (reference sequence). CDR3: CASSQTGAHGYTF. In DNA, the CDR3 is TGTGCCAGCAGCCAGACAGGGGCTCATGGCTACACCTTC.

This chain joins TRBV5-1 and TRBJ2-1, with 9 bases matching TRBD2. The CDR3 contains 15 residues. Germline CDR1 SGHRS, CDR2 YFSETQ. V dropped 7 bases and J dropped 4; count of bases not matched to a gene: 9. The CDR3 nucleotides read TGCGCCAGCTTCCCGCTAGCGGGAATATACAATGAGCAGTTCTTC. Residues: CASFPLAGIYNEQFF.

The rearrangement uses TRBV27 and TRBJ1-3; tentatively, D is TRBD1 (5 bases). Germline V CDR1 and CDR2: MNHEY, SMNVEV (reference sequence). V was clipped by 6 bases and J by 0 bases, with 15 bases between them. The CDR3 has 16 residues. The CDR3 sequence is CASSNIGVGSGNTIYF. The CDR3 region has the DNA TGTGCCAGCAGCAATATAGGGGTAGGCTCTGGAAACACCATATATTTT.

This chain joins TRBV5-1 and TRBJ1-1; 7 positions match TRBD1. J lost 11 bases, V lost 3 bases, and 13 bases had no gene match. The CDR3 sequence is 14 residues long. CDR1 is SGHRS, CDR2 YFSETQ, per germline. This CDR3 reads CASSWGPGDSWAFF. CDR3 coding DNA: TGCGCCAGCAGCTGGGGTCCCGGGGACAGTTGGGCTTTCTTT.

This clone was detected once. V gene TRBV7-2 combines with J gene TRBJ1-4; D may be TRBD1 (6 bases). CDR1 SGHTA and CDR2 FQGNSA come from the germline V gene. V gave up 5 bases and J gave up 0 bases, with 16 bases separating them. This CDR3 is 17 amino acids long. For the CDR3, the DNA is TGTGCCAGCAGCGCGACACCAGGGGTGGCAACTAATGAAAAACTGTTTTTT. Its protein is CASSATPGVATNEKLFF.

The V and J genes are TRBV5-5 and TRBJ2-5; 9 nucleotides align to TRBD2. The ends lost 4 bases at V and 9 bases at J; junction bases unmatched: 13. The germline V gene has CDR1 SGHKS and CDR2 YYEKEE (reference sequence). CDR3 size: 15 residues. The CDR3 is CASSLQTGKRGAQYF. The CDR3 nucleotides are TGTGCCAGCAGCCTGCAAACAGGGAAGCGGGGGGCCCAGTACTTC.

This clone was found once. The chain has TRBV5-1 and TRBJ1-1; the D gene is possibly TRBD1 (5 bases). V was trimmed by 4 bases and J by 2 bases, leaving 12 bases between them. Germline CDR1 SGHRS, CDR2 YFSETQ. CDR3 length equals 14 residues. The CDR3 protein is CASSLQTANTEAFF. CDR3 in DNA: TGCGCCAGCAGCCTTCAGACAGCAAACACTGAAGCTTTCTTT.

In DNA, the CDR3 is TGTGCCAGCAGGGAGACAGAGTATGGCTACACCTTC. This translates into CASRETEYGYTF. The V gene is TRBV6-5, the J gene TRBJ1-2; D may be TRBD1 (5 bases). CDR3 length: 12 amino acids. The ends were cut back, 6 bases at V and 5 bases at J, with 10 bases in the middle. The germline V gene has CDR1 MNHEY and CDR2 SVGAGI.

The genes are TRBV11-3 and TRBJ2-5; 8 bases map to TRBD2. This CDR3 is 16 amino acids long. With V trimmed by 1 base and J by 4 bases, 8 bases remained unmatched. Germline V CDR1 and CDR2: SGHNT, YENEEA. For the CDR3, the DNA is TGTGCCAGCAGCTTAGGGATTAGCGGGATCGGAGAGACCCAGTACTTC. Its translation: CASSLGISGIGETQYF.

This chain links TRBV15 with TRBJ2-7, with TRBD1 matching over 8 bases. J lost 6 bases, V lost 0 bases, and 7 bases had no gene match. The CDR3 extends over 15 amino acids. Per the germline V gene, CDR1 is LNHNV and CDR2 is YYDKDF (reference sequence). The DNA for the CDR3 is TGTGCCACCAGCAGAGATCCGGGACAGGAAAGCGAGCAGTACTTC. Its protein product is CATSRDPGQESEQYF.

In its sample, this clone was seen once. This chain joins TRBV7-9 and TRBJ2-7; 10 bases are a match to TRBD1. Germline V gene lookup returns CDR1 SEHNR and CDR2 FQNEAQ (reference sequence). J was trimmed by 1 base and V by 2 bases; bases with no gene match: 5. This CDR3 spans 16 amino acids. CDR3 coding DNA: TGTGCCAGCAGCTTATTAAGGGACAGGGGATCCTACGAGCAGTACTTC. Translated, it gives CASSLLRDRGSYEQYF.

V and J are TRBV27 and TRBJ1-6; possible D gene TRBD1, 5 bases. Trimming pared 6 bases from V and 7 bases from J, leaving 13 bases between. Germline V gene lookup returns CDR1 MNHEY and CDR2 SMNVEV (reference sequence). The CDR3 contains 14 residues. CDR3 sequence reads: CASRFRQRNSPLHF. CDR3 in DNA: TGTGCCAGCAGGTTTCGACAGAGAAATTCACCCCTCCACTTT.

The chain couples TRBV10-1 to TRBJ2-7, with TRBD1 as a possible D gene (5 bases). Trimming took off 2 bases at V and 7 bases at J, with 9 bases between the two ends. CDR1 and CDR2 from the germline V gene are WNHNN and SYGVQD (reference sequence). There are 12 residues in the CDR3. Here the CDR3 DNA reads TGCGCCAGCAGTGAGGGGGCGCGGGAGCAGTACTTC. Translation gives CASSEGAREQYF.

The chain has TRBV19 and TRBJ1-6; D is unresolved. There are 15 residues in the CDR3. Germline assignment: CDR1 LNHDA and CDR2 SQIVND (reference sequence). The V gene lost 6 bases and the J gene lost 0 bases, with 9 bases spanning the gap. CDR3 DNA sequence: TGTGCCAGTAGCGAAGGGAGCTCCTATAATTCACCCCTCCACTTT. Protein: CASSEGSSYNSPLHF.

The chain carries TRBV7-9 and TRBJ1-2; D possibly corresponds to TRBD1 (6 bases). CDR3 length: 15 amino acids. Per the germline V gene, CDR1 is SEHNR and CDR2 is FQNEAQ (reference sequence). Trimming left V 5 bases short and J 3 bases short, with 16 bases between. CDR3 in amino acids: CASSPPGQGYYGYTF. The CDR3, as DNA: TGTGCCAGCAGCCCTCCGGGCCAGGGGTACTATGGCTACACCTTC.

This clone was observed once. This rearrangement joins TRBV20-1 to TRBJ2-1; maybe TRBD2 (6 bases). Germline V gene lookup returns CDR1 DFQATT and CDR2 SNEGSKA (reference sequence). V lost 3 bases and J lost 13, with 16 bases in between. The CDR3 runs 12 residues. The CDR3 nucleotides read TGCAGTGCTAGTTTAAGGACTGGGACTCAGTTCTTC. It specifies CSASLRTGTQFF.

The sample holds a few counts of this clone. The chain combines TRBV4-1 with TRBJ1-6, with a weak D call TRBD1 (6 bases). Germline-derived CDR1 and CDR2 are MGHRA and YSYEKL. Trimming took 4 bases from V and 11 from J, leaving 15 bases between them. This CDR3 region has 14 residues. CDR3 sequence reads: CASSPRGGIPPLHF. The CDR3 DNA reads as TGCGCCAGCAGCCCTCGAGGGGGAATTCCACCCCTCCACTTT.

The chain uses TRBV2 and TRBJ2-5, with a tentative D call TRBD1 (5 bases). Trimming took off 9 bases at V and 1 base at J, with 15 bases between the two ends. Germline V lookup: CDR1 SNHLY, CDR2 FYNNEI. The CDR3 spans 14 residues. CDR3 coding DNA: TGTGCCAGGATCGGACATAAAGGCCAAGAGACCCAGTACTTC. Amino acids: CARIGHKGQETQYF. Complete variable domain (other parts from reference TRBV2 and TRBJ2-5): EPEVTQTPSHQVTQMGQEVILRCVPISNHLYFYWYRQILGQKVEFLVSFYNNEISEKSEIFDDQFSVERPDGSNFTLKIRSTKLEDSAMYFCARIGHKGQETQYFGPGTRLLVL.

This rearrangement joins TRBV29-1 to TRBJ1-1, with TRBD1 identical over 8 bases. Germline loops: CDR1 SQVTM, CDR2 ANQGSEA. Unmatched junction bases numbered 6, after V lost 4 bases and J lost 11 bases. The CDR3 length is 11 residues. For the CDR3, the DNA is TGCAGCGTTGGACAGGGGCTTAGGGCTTTCTTT. This gives the protein CSVGQGLRAFF.

The J gene is TRBJ1-2, the V gene TRBV28, with a tentative D call TRBD1 (6 bases). The germline CDR1 and CDR2 sequences are MDHEN and SYDVKM. V was cut by 7 bases and J by 4 bases, with 25 bases left in between. The CDR3 loop spans 17 amino acids. The CDR3 nucleotides read TGTGCCAGCACCTCCGGGACACCTCTCCTTGGGAGCTATGGCTACACCTTC. This codes for CASTSGTPLLGSYGYTF.

The V gene is TRBV29-1, the J gene TRBJ1-1; 9 bases are a match to TRBD1. J gave up 2 bases and V 5 bases, and 3 bases lay outside the gene matches. This CDR3 region has 13 residues. Germline loops: CDR1 SQVTM, CDR2 ANQGSEA. The DNA for the CDR3 is TGCAGCGTTAGGGACAGGGTAAACACTGAAGCTTTCTTT. Its translation: CSVRDRVNTEAFF. The full variable domain, with the rest looked up from reference TRBV29-1 and TRBJ1-1, is SAVISQKPSRDICQRGTSLTIQCQVDSQVTMMFWYRQQPGQSLTLIATANQGSEATYESGFVIDKFPISRPNLTFSTLTVSNMSPEDSSIYLCSVRDRVNTEAFFGQGTRLTVV.

A few counts support this clone. CDR3 sequence reads: CASTPSGQLNTEAFF. The CDR3, as DNA: TGTGCCAGCACCCCGTCCGGACAGCTGAACACTGAAGCTTTCTTT. The chain has TRBV5-4 and TRBJ1-1; tentatively, D is TRBD1 (6 bases). The germline CDR1 and CDR2 sequences are SGHNT and YYREEE (reference sequence). V was trimmed by 6 bases and J by 0 bases, leaving 15 bases between them. This CDR3 contains 15 residues.

The chain couples TRBV5-1 to TRBJ2-7; the D gene is possibly TRBD1 (7 bases). V was trimmed by 0 bases and J by 0 bases, leaving 13 bases between them. The germline V gene encodes CDR1 SGHRS and CDR2 YFSETQ. This CDR3 is built from 16 residues. CDR3 sequence: CASSLDSGGGSYEQYF. In DNA form, the CDR3 reads TGCGCCAGCAGCTTGGATTCAGGGGGAGGCTCCTACGAGCAGTACTTC.

J is TRBJ1-4 and V is TRBV24-1; D is ambiguous. The germline V gene encodes CDR1 KGHDR and CDR2 SFDVKD. Trimming shortened V by 3 bases and J by 3 bases, and 10 bases separated the two germline ends. The CDR3 is 15 residues long. The CDR3 nucleotides read TGTGCCACCAGTGATCCGCGGGGTCCTAATGAAAAACTGTTTTTT. This translates into CATSDPRGPNEKLFF.

This clone was seen only a few times. The V call is TRBV10-3, the J call TRBJ1-5; D remains ambiguous. This CDR3 has 15 residues. V shed 0 bases and J shed 0 bases, with 6 bases lying between them. The germline V gene encodes CDR1 ENHRY and CDR2 SYGVKD. The CDR3, as DNA: TGTGCCATCAGTGAGTCTATAGATAGCAATCAGCCCCAGCATTTT. Its translation: CAISESIDSNQPQHF.

The chain carries TRBV5-1 and TRBJ1-2, with D possibly TRBD1 on 5 matching bases. V was pared by 3 bases and J by 1 base, with 16 bases between. The germline V gene has CDR1 SGHRS and CDR2 YFSETQ. This CDR3 has 16 residues. The CDR3 reads CASSSTVGGLNYGYTF. CDR3 nucleotide sequence: TGCGCCAGCAGCTCAACCGTCGGGGGACTTAACTATGGCTACACCTTC. Variable domain in full (rest from reference TRBV5-1 and TRBJ1-2): KAGVTQTPRYLIKTRGQQVTLSCSPISGHRSVSWYQQTPGQGLQFLFEYFSETQRNKGNFPGRFSGRQFSNSRSEMNVSTLELGDSALYLCASSSTVGGLNYGYTFGSGTRLTVV.